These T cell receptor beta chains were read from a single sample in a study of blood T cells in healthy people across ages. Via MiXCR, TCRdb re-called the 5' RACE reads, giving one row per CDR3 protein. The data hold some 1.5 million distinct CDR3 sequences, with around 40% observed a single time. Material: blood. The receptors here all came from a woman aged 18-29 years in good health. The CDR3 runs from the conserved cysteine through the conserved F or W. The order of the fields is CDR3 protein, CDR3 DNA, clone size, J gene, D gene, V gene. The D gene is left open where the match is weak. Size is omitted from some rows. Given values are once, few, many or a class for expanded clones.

CASTASIEQYF,TGTGCCAGCACTGCTAGCATCGAGCAGTACTTC,NA,TRBJ2-7,NA,TRBV7-9
CASSYEGPGANVLTF,TGTGCCAGCAGTTACGAGGGCCCAGGGGCCAACGTCCTGACTTTC,few,TRBJ2-6,NA,TRBV6-2/TRBV6-3
CASSLAKVRQGDQPQHF,TGTGCCAGCAGCTTAGCTAAGGTTAGACAGGGTGATCAGCCCCAGCATTTT,few,TRBJ1-5,TRBD1,TRBV7-2
CASSSGDRDNQPQHF,TGTGCCAGCAGTTCGGGGGACAGGGATAATCAGCCCCAGCATTTT,NA,TRBJ1-5,TRBD1,TRBV28
CSEIRSSYNEQYF,TGCAGCGAAATCAGGAGCTCCTACAATGAGCAGTACTTC,NA,TRBJ2-7,NA,TRBV29-1
CATGDLGNTQYF,TGTGCCACCGGGGACCTAGGAAATACGCAGTATTTT,NA,TRBJ2-3,NA,TRBV15
CASSQVGRGVDGYTF,TGCGCCAGCAGCCAAGTGGGTAGGGGGGTGGATGGCTACACCTTC,NA,TRBJ1-2,NA,TRBV4-1
CAISDPGGPRGYTF,TGTGCCATCAGTGACCCGGGGGGACCTCGGGGCTACACCTTC,NA,TRBJ1-2,NA,TRBV10-3
CASSLGLAGSLNEQFF,TGCGCCAGCAGCTTGGGGCTAGCGGGAAGTTTAAATGAGCAGTTCTTC,NA,TRBJ2-1,TRBD2,TRBV5-1
CSGTGQNYEQYF,TGCAGTGGCACGGGACAGAACTACGAGCAGTACTTC,many,TRBJ2-7,TRBD1,TRBV20-1
CAIRGGQGASSPLHF,TGTGCCATCAGGGGAGGACAGGGGGCGAGTTCACCCCTCCACTTT,few,TRBJ1-6,TRBD1,TRBV10-3
CAIRGLAGEFYNEQYF,TGTGCCATCAGGGGACTAGCGGGAGAGTTCTACAATGAGCAGTACTTC,NA,TRBJ2-7,TRBD2,TRBV10-3
CTSSLVGTSVAEQFF,TGTACCAGCAGCTTAGTAGGGACTAGTGTTGCTGAGCAGTTCTTC,NA,TRBJ2-1,TRBD2,TRBV7-9
CSARGRWTSGRSHEQFF,TGCAGTGCTAGGGGCCGTTGGACTAGCGGGAGATCCCATGAGCAGTTCTTC,NA,TRBJ2-1,TRBD2,TRBV20-1
CATRSGGGTQYF,TGTGCCACCAGGAGCGGGGGAGGTACGCAGTATTTT,once,TRBJ2-3,TRBD2,TRBV2
CASSQVIRTHEQFF,TGCGCCAGCAGCCAAGTTATTAGAACCCATGAGCAGTTCTTC,many,TRBJ2-1,NA,TRBV4-3
CASSFSGTVEKLFF,TGCGCCAGCAGCTTTTCGGGGACAGTCGAAAAACTGTTTTTT,NA,TRBJ1-4,TRBD1,TRBV5-1
CASSLSLFTEAFF,TGTGCCAGCAGTCTGAGTTTGTTTACTGAAGCTTTCTTT,few,TRBJ1-1,NA,TRBV6-6
CASSRGLTLHEQFF,TGTGCCAGCAGTAGGGGACTAACGCTTCATGAGCAGTTCTTC,NA,TRBJ2-1,TRBD2,TRBV2
CATYGRPNSPLHF,TGTGCCACCTACGGACGGCCAAATTCACCCCTCCACTTT,few,TRBJ1-6,NA,TRBV6-1
CASSPLGPVGYNEQFF,TGTGCCAGCAGTCCGCTGGGGCCCGTCGGCTACAATGAGCAGTTCTTC,NA,TRBJ2-1,NA,TRBV12-3/TRBV12-4
CASSSGPGTHYEQYF,TGTGCCAGCAGCTCTGGTCCAGGGACTCACTACGAGCAGTACTTC,many,TRBJ2-7,NA,TRBV7-6
CSVEDGGIGTDTQYF,TGCAGCGTTGAAGATGGGGGAATCGGCACAGATACGCAGTATTTT,NA,TRBJ2-3,NA,TRBV29-1
CASSLSIRKETQYF,TGTGCCAGCAGCTTATCTATTCGTAAGGAGACCCAGTACTTC,NA,TRBJ2-5,NA,TRBV7-2
CASSQGRTGQFYNEQFF,TGTGCCAGCAGCCAAGGGAGAACGGGACAGTTCTACAATGAGCAGTTCTTC,few,TRBJ2-1,TRBD1,TRBV14
CASSYNGQPYGYTF,TGTGCCAGCAGTTACAACGGACAGCCCTATGGCTACACCTTC,few,TRBJ1-2,NA,TRBV6-6
CSSIPSQPDTQYF,TGCAGCTCCATACCAAGCCAGCCAGATACGCAGTATTTT,NA,TRBJ2-3,NA,TRBV29-1
CASSGLGTGGADTQYF,TGTGCCAGCAGTGGACTCGGGACAGGGGGGGCAGATACGCAGTATTTT,NA,TRBJ2-3,TRBD1,TRBV27
CASSQLGPTRRELFF,TGTGCCAGCAGCCAACTCGGACCTACAAGGAGGGAGCTGTTTTTT,NA,TRBJ2-2,NA,TRBV3-1
CASRRGGGGDTEAFF,TGTGCCAGCAGGAGAGGGGGAGGGGGTGACACTGAAGCTTTCTTT,NA,TRBJ1-1,NA,TRBV12-3/TRBV12-4
CASSGGAGPAYEQFF,TGTGCCAGCAGTGGAGGGGCAGGGCCGGCGTATGAGCAGTTCTTC,NA,TRBJ2-1,NA,TRBV6-1
CASSPGTGAEKLFF,TGTGCCAGCAGTCCCGGGACAGGGGCCGAAAAACTGTTTTTT,NA,TRBJ1-4,TRBD1,TRBV27
CASSAGDRANYGYTF,TGTGCCAGCAGTGCCGGGGACCGAGCTAACTATGGCTACACCTTC,NA,TRBJ1-2,NA,TRBV12-3/TRBV12-4
CSARYSGGTEAFF,TGCAGTGCTAGGTACTCAGGGGGCACTGAAGCTTTCTTT,NA,TRBJ1-1,TRBD1,TRBV20-1
CASSDGGQGKGEQYF,TGCGCCAGCAGTGATGGAGGACAGGGCAAGGGCGAGCAGTACTTC,NA,TRBJ2-7,TRBD1,TRBV10-1
CASSPLPQETQYF,TGTGCCAGCTCACCACTGCCCCAAGAGACCCAGTACTTC,NA,TRBJ2-5,NA,TRBV18
CAISEGTIGSSTDTQYF,TGTGCCATCAGTGAGGGGACCATCGGCTCTAGCACAGATACGCAGTATTTT,NA,TRBJ2-3,NA,TRBV10-3
CASSAASGMDTQYF,TGTGCCAGCAGCGCCGCTTCGGGGATGGATACGCAGTATTTT,many,TRBJ2-3,NA,TRBV7-9
CASSSRGQGAAYGYTF,TGTGCCAGCAGCTCAAGAGGACAGGGGGCCGCCTATGGCTACACCTTC,NA,TRBJ1-2,TRBD1,TRBV13
CASSHGTRTEAFF,TGTGCCAGCAGTCATGGGACAAGGACTGAAGCTTTCTTT,NA,TRBJ1-1,NA,TRBV12-3/TRBV12-4
CASSSPGQGIDEQFF,TGTGCCAGCAGTTCTCCGGGACAGGGTATCGATGAGCAGTTCTTC,NA,TRBJ2-1,TRBD1,TRBV27
CSATPRTGNTEAFF,TGCAGTGCTACACCACGGACGGGGAACACTGAAGCTTTCTTT,few,TRBJ1-1,NA,TRBV20-1
CASSEDAQGDEQFF,TGTGCCAGCAGTGAAGACGCCCAGGGCGATGAGCAGTTCTTC,NA,TRBJ2-1,NA,TRBV2
CASSYGGPEFF,TGTGCCAGCAGTTACGGCGGGCCGGAGTTCTTC,few,TRBJ2-1,NA,TRBV6-2/TRBV6-3
CASIGGTSGTDTQYF,TGTGCCAGCATCGGCGGGACTAGCGGTACAGATACGCAGTATTTT,NA,TRBJ2-3,TRBD2,TRBV7-9
CAWSLSGTSTDTQYF,TGTGCCTGGAGTTTAAGCGGTACTAGCACAGATACGCAGTATTTT,few,TRBJ2-3,NA,TRBV30
CSAREGTGVPHGYTF,TGCAGTGCTAGAGAGGGGACAGGGGTTCCTCATGGCTACACCTTC,few,TRBJ1-2,TRBD1,TRBV20-1
CASSQAYSGGPRETQYF,TGTGCCAGCAGCCAGGCTTACAGCGGGGGGCCCCGGGAGACCCAGTACTTC,once,TRBJ2-5,TRBD2,TRBV4-2
CASSSRGQSSYNEQYF,TGTGCCAGCAGTTCCAGGGGTCAAAGCTCCTACAATGAGCAGTACTTC,NA,TRBJ2-7,NA,TRBV28
CASSLFPGGSFADTQYF,TGTGCCAGCAGTTTATTTCCTGGCGGGAGTTTCGCGGATACGCAGTATTTT,NA,TRBJ2-3,TRBD2,TRBV28
CASSRRGDYEQYF,TGTGCCAGCAGCCGCAGGGGGGACTACGAGCAGTACTTC,NA,TRBJ2-7,NA,TRBV9
CASSFHDRDTQYF,TGTGCCAGCAGTTTTCACGACAGGGATACGCAGTATTTT,NA,TRBJ2-3,NA,TRBV6-5
CAINRGRGPQETQYF,TGTGCCATCAACCGGGGCCGGGGTCCACAAGAGACCCAGTACTTC,NA,TRBJ2-5,NA,TRBV28
CASSLGLAEQYF,TGTGCCAGCAGTTTAGGGCTAGCCGAGCAGTACTTC,few,TRBJ2-7,NA,TRBV12-3/TRBV12-4
CASSQEFARMNTEAFF,TGCGCCAGCAGCCAAGAGTTTGCGAGGATGAACACTGAAGCTTTCTTT,NA,TRBJ1-1,NA,TRBV4-1
CASSPHPQGRGTQFF,TGTGCCAGCAGTCCGCATCCCCAGGGTCGGGGGACCCAGTTCTTC,once,TRBJ2-1,NA,TRBV27
CASSQRSLSETQYF,TGTGCCAGCAGCCAGAGGTCACTGTCAGAGACCCAGTACTTC,few,TRBJ2-5,NA,TRBV7-9
CASSLTTRGEAFF,TGTGCCAGCAGCCTAACGACACGAGGGGAAGCTTTCTTT,NA,TRBJ1-1,NA,TRBV7-9
CASSSPTSGLPGDTQYF,TGTGCCAGCAGCTCCCCGACTAGCGGATTACCCGGAGATACGCAGTATTTT,few,TRBJ2-3,TRBD2,TRBV7-2
CASSQVYLSYNAPLHF,TGCGCCAGCAGCCAGGTTTATCTCTCCTATAATGCACCCCTCCACTTT,NA,TRBJ1-6,NA,TRBV4-3